The 7 T cell receptor beta chains below were found in one sample sequenced in a study of regulatory T cells in long-lasting Graves disease. Relying on iRepertoire HTBI primers and Arm-PCR of CDR3 regions, the team built TCR beta libraries. TCRdb reprocessed the multiplex PCR reads with MiXCR, giving one entry per CDR3 protein. Of about 540,000 distinct CDR3 sequences listed, about 13% are singletons. The time point here: newly diagnosed GD, antithyroid drugs for less than 3 months. RNA isolated from PBMCs was used to make the TCR library. These data were also filed under a second study, of T cells in Graves' hyperthyroidism and ophthalmopathy.

The sequences come from peripheral blood mononuclear cells (PBMCs), collected at new diagnosis, from a patient treated with antithyroid drugs. These receptors came from a man between 25 and 39 years old with Graves disease.

This clonotype showed up just once. The CDR3 carries no conserved terminal phenylalanine or tryptophan, so it likely arises from a read error. This chain joins TRBV28 and TRBJ2-7; D remains ambiguous. In germline, CDR1 is MDHEN, CDR2 SYDVKM. The CDR3 totals 13 residues. V was cut by 5 bases and J by 6 bases, with 14 bases left in between. This chain's CDR3 is CASSLPSGAEQYL. In DNA form, the CDR3 reads TGTGCCAGCAGTCTCCCGTCGGGTGCCGAGCAGTACCTC.

This clonotype was recorded many times. The gene calls are TRBV10-2 and TRBJ1-1; no firm D call. With 2 bases removed from V and 0 bases from J, the gap between germline ends came to 7 bases. Per germline, CDR1 WSHSY and CDR2 SAAADI. The CDR3 is 14 amino acids. The CDR3 spells CASSEGVVNTEAFF. For the CDR3, the DNA is TGCGCCAGCAGTGAGGGGGTGGTGAACACTGAAGCTTTCTTT.

This clonotype was detected ten times or more. The rearrangement uses TRBV2 and TRBJ1-5; D is possibly TRBD1 (6 bases). The germline gives CDR1 SNHLY, CDR2 FYNNEI. The germline V and J ends were trimmed by 2 bases and 7 bases, with 12 bases remaining between them. This CDR3 is 14 amino acids long. The CDR3 DNA follows: TGTGCCAGCAGTGAATGGGGGGGCACCCAGCCCCAGCATTTT. Residues: CASSEWGGTQPQHF. Looking up the rest from reference TRBV2 and TRBJ1-5 gives the full variable domain: EPEVTQTPSHQVTQMGQEVILRCVPISNHLYFYWYRQILGQKVEFLVSFYNNEISEKSEIFDDQFSVERPDGSNFTLKIRSTKLEDSAMYFCASSEWGGTQPQHFGDGTRLSIL.

This clonotype was recorded at least ten times. CDR3 in amino acids: CASSIGGNNEQFF. DNA for the CDR3: TGTGCCAGTAGTATCGGCGGTAACAATGAGCAGTTCTTC. The gene calls are TRBV19 and TRBJ2-1; no clear D gene. The germline CDR1 and CDR2 sequences are LNHDA and SQIVND (reference sequence). CDR3 length: 13 residues. Trimming pared 3 bases from V and 5 bases from J, leaving 8 bases between. The whole variable domain, filled in from reference TRBV19 and TRBJ2-1, reads DGGITQSPKYLFRKEGQNVTLSCEQNLNHDAMYWYRQDPGQGLRLIYYSQIVNDFQKGDIAEGYSVSREKKESFPLTVTSAQKNPTAFYLCASSIGGNNEQFFGPGTRLTVL.

This clonotype was recorded at least ten times. The rearrangement joins TRBV20-1 to TRBJ1-5; D is possibly TRBD1 (6 bases). Germline values: CDR1 DFQATT, CDR2 SNEGSKA (reference sequence). CDR3 length: 15 amino acids. Trimming removed 7 bases from V and 7 bases from J, with 23 bases in between. The CDR3 protein is CSGVRGEGAGQPQHF. DNA of the CDR3: TGCAGTGGGGTGAGGGGGGAAGGGGCCGGGCAGCCCCAGCATTTT.

This clonotype was observed at least ten times. The chain recombines TRBV7-9 with TRBJ2-2; 7 nucleotides match TRBD1. J lost 5 bases, V lost 5 bases, and 5 bases had no gene match. Per the germline V gene, CDR1 is SEHNR and CDR2 is FQNEAQ (reference sequence). This CDR3 contains 14 residues. CDR3 residues: CASSRDRATGELFF. CDR3 DNA sequence: TGTGCCAGCAGCCGTGACAGGGCTACCGGGGAGCTGTTTTTT.

Points on this clonotype: A much larger clone lies a single base off, so this may be a read error. The chain joins TRBV29-1 to TRBJ1-4, with D uncertain. This CDR3 region has 13 residues. The germline CDR1 and CDR2 sequences are SQVTM and ANQGSEA. The CDR3 is CSGIVQVDEKPFF. The CDR3 DNA sequence: TGCAGCGGTATCGTGCAGGTAGATGAAAAACCGTTTTTT.